Each of the 19 T cell receptor beta chains below was sequenced from the same sample in a study of long-term antiretroviral therapy in people with HIV (dated by TCRdb to between 2021 and 2023). The immunoSEQ hsTCRB v3.0 assay was used at survey level resolution to sequence the TRB variable region. TCRdb took over this immuneACCESS table, retaining in-frame rearrangements with V and J assigned. Such tables are incomplete; in checked studies, under half of the missing clones stem from an unresolved V gene, and the remainder is unexplained. Recorded for this sample are under 50,000 clones; roughly 86% of them occurred a single time. 4% to 5.5% of the sample rests with the top ten. Sequencing was performed on unsorted PBMCs, taken 0.1 years before starting antiretroviral therapy. Receptors were obtained from a woman aged 45 to 65 with HIV.

V and J are TRBV10-2 and TRBJ2-3; 12 bases map to TRBD2. This CDR3 has 17 residues. Losses at the gene ends were 3 bases for V and 7 bases for J; bases not matched to a gene: 11. Germline V lookup: CDR1 WSHSY, CDR2 SAAADI. The CDR3 sequence: CASSEPSSGGAFYTQYF. The CDR3 DNA reads TGCGCCAGCAGTGAACCATCTAGCGGGGGGGCCTTTTATACGCAGTATTTT.

The rearrangement links TRBV14 to TRBJ2-1, with D perhaps matching TRBD2 (7 bases). Germline lookup yields CDR1 SGHDN and CDR2 FVKESK. V gave up 2 bases and J gave up 9 bases, with 17 bases separating them. There are 15 residues in the CDR3. This CDR3 is CASSQLGGGRAEQFF. The CDR3 DNA is TGTGCCAGCAGCCAACTTGGGGGGGGCAGGGCTGAGCAGTTCTTC.

CDR3 in DNA: TGTGCCACCAGCAGATCGTACTTC. It encodes CATSRSYF. This chain links TRBV15 with TRBJ2-5; no reliable D call. The germline gives CDR1 LNHNV, CDR2 YYDKDF (reference sequence). This CDR3 spans 8 amino acids. V lost 2 bases to trimming and J lost 13 bases, with 2 bases between them.

The V gene is TRBV5-6, the J gene TRBJ2-7; the D is unclear. The CDR3 is 13 amino acids. Germline V gene sequence: CDR1 SGHDT, CDR2 YYEEEE. With 2 bases removed from V and 6 bases from J, the gap between germline ends came to 12 bases. CDR3 region: CASSFHPLGEQYF. In nucleotides, the CDR3 is TGTGCCAGCAGCTTTCATCCTCTGGGCGAGCAGTACTTC.

The genes are TRBV6-5 and TRBJ2-7, with D possibly TRBD1 on 6 matching bases. The CDR3 is 13 amino acids. Germline V gene sequence: CDR1 MNHEY, CDR2 SVGAGI. V lost 11 bases and J 4 bases, leaving 18 bases between the germline ends. The CDR3 region is CAAGEGERYEQYF. In nucleotides, the CDR3 is TGTGCCGCGGGTGAGGGGGAGCGGTACGAGCAGTACTTC.

V gene TRBV5-4 combines with J gene TRBJ2-2; D is perhaps TRBD1 (5 bases). Germline V CDR1 and CDR2: SGHNT, YYREEE (reference sequence). Trimming pared 2 bases from V and 0 bases from J, leaving 14 bases between. The CDR3 loop spans 17 amino acids. The CDR3, as DNA: TGTGCCAGCAGCTTTGGTGGGGCTGGGTCGAACACCGGGGAGCTGTTTTTT. Protein sequence: CASSFGGAGSNTGELFF.

The CDR3 sequence: CASSPRTSGGAGTQYF. The CDR3 DNA sequence: TGTGCCAGCAGCCCGCGGACTAGCGGGGGGGCAGGTACGCAGTATTTT. The V and J genes are TRBV7-3 and TRBJ2-3; 15 bases are shared with TRBD2. Germline CDR1 and CDR2: SGHTA and FQGTGA. This CDR3 has 16 amino acids. Unmatched junction bases numbered 8, after V lost 5 bases and J lost 8 bases.

The rearrangement links TRBV6-5 to TRBJ1-1; D may be TRBD1 (5 bases). This CDR3 contains 14 residues. Germline CDR1 is MNHEY and CDR2 is SVGAGI. The V end was cut by 2 bases, the J end by 3 bases, with 10 bases between. The CDR3 nucleotides are TGTGCCAGCAGTTACGATGACAGAGACACTGAAGCTTTCTTT. It specifies CASSYDDRDTEAFF.

The sample holds a few counts of this clone. The chain joins TRBV6-1 to TRBJ1-1, with a possible D match to TRBD1 (5 bases). V shed 1 base and J shed 10 bases, with 7 bases lying between them. The germline gives CDR1 MNHNS, CDR2 SASEGT. The CDR3 is made up of 11 amino acids. As DNA, the CDR3 is TGTGCCAGCAGTGAAGAAAGGGGAGCTTTCTTT. This sequence encodes CASSEERGAFF.

This chain joins TRBV30 and TRBJ1-4; no clear D. V lost 3 bases and J lost 7, with 9 bases in between. Per the germline V gene, CDR1 is GTSNPN and CDR2 is SVGIG (reference sequence). The CDR3 is 12 amino acids. This CDR3 is CAWSHRLEKLFF. CDR3 DNA sequence: TGTGCCTGGAGCCATAGACTTGAAAAACTGTTTTTT.

The V gene is TRBV7-9, the J gene TRBJ1-1, with D hard to call. This CDR3 contains 13 residues. V was shortened by 2 bases and J by 4 bases, with 8 bases between the two germline ends. The germline V gene has CDR1 SEHNR and CDR2 FQNEAQ (reference sequence). The CDR3 sequence is CASSLLYGTEAFF. The CDR3 DNA reads as TGTGCCAGCAGCTTACTATACGGCACTGAAGCTTTCTTT.

The rearrangement uses TRBV15 and TRBJ2-1; 8 bases align to TRBD1. This CDR3 is 15 amino acids long. Trimming cost V 0 bases and J 4 bases; bases outside gene matches: 2. Germline V gives CDR1 LNHNV, CDR2 YYDKDF (reference sequence). The CDR3 DNA sequence: TGTGCCACCAGCAGAGACAGGACAGGGTACAATGAGCAGTTCTTC. Protein: CATSRDRTGYNEQFF. The variable domain in full, with the rest retrieved from reference TRBV15 and TRBJ2-1, is DAMVIQNPRYQVTQFGKPVTLSCSQTLNHNVMYWYQQKSSQAPKLLFHYYDKDFNNEADTPDNFQSRRPNTSFCFLDIRSPGLGDTAMYLCATSRDRTGYNEQFFGPGTRLTVL.

The chain combines TRBV11-1 with TRBJ2-3; TRBD1 aligns across 8 bases. Germline-derived CDR1 and CDR2 are SGHAT and FQDESV (reference sequence). The CDR3 extends over 17 amino acids. J gave up 2 bases and V 2 bases, and 9 bases lay outside the gene matches. CDR3 in amino acids: CASSLSVTGGSTDTQYF. The CDR3 DNA reads TGTGCCAGCAGCTTATCGGTTACAGGGGGGTCCACAGATACGCAGTATTTT.

The CDR3 region is CATSTYKGVSGYTF. CDR3 nucleotide sequence: TGTGCCACCAGCACCTATAAGGGCGTAAGTGGCTACACCTTC. The chain links TRBV15 to TRBJ1-2, with no clear D. Germline V gene lookup returns CDR1 LNHNV and CDR2 YYDKDF (reference sequence). This CDR3 has 14 amino acids. Trimming took 4 bases from V and 7 from J, leaving 16 bases between them.

V and J are TRBV6-5 and TRBJ2-7; D unresolved. The CDR3 extends over 13 amino acids. The ends were cut back, 5 bases at V and 2 bases at J, with 10 bases in the middle. Per the germline V gene, CDR1 is MNHEY and CDR2 is SVGAGI. CDR3 sequence reads: CASSPARAYEQYF. The CDR3 coding sequence is TGTGCCAGCAGTCCCGCTCGGGCCTACGAGCAGTACTTC.

This chain uses TRBV7-9 with TRBJ1-4, with a tentative D call TRBD1 (5 bases). This CDR3 comprises 14 residues. In germline, CDR1 is SEHNR, CDR2 FQNEAQ (reference sequence). V shed 5 bases and J shed 6 bases, with 13 bases lying between them. The CDR3 sequence: CASSRDGYHEKLFF. CDR3 coding DNA: TGTGCCAGCAGCCGGGACGGATATCATGAAAAACTGTTTTTT.

The rearrangement links TRBV7-2 to TRBJ1-6; D possibly corresponds to TRBD1 (5 bases). The CDR3 loop spans 14 amino acids. Between the trimmed V and J ends, which lost 5 bases and 10 bases, there was a span of 15 bases. The germline V gene encodes CDR1 SGHTA and CDR2 FQGNSA. CDR3 amino acids: CASSRDGGNSPLHF. The CDR3 DNA reads as TGTGCCAGCAGCCGGGACGGAGGGAACTCACCCCTCCACTTT.

The chain joins TRBV5-1 to TRBJ1-2, with no clear D. This CDR3 has 17 amino acids. The V gene's germline CDR1 is SGHRS and CDR2 YFSETQ. V lost 5 bases to trimming and J lost 0 bases, with 20 bases between them. The CDR3: CASRDASAGLANYGYTF. DNA of the CDR3: TGCGCCAGCAGGGATGCCAGCGCAGGTTTAGCTAACTATGGCTACACCTTC.

The chain is built from TRBV7-9 and TRBJ2-7; D is uncertain. Looked up from germline, CDR1 is SEHNR and CDR2 is FQNEAQ (reference sequence). This CDR3 is 14 amino acids long. Trimming shortened V by 1 base and J by 2 bases, and 9 bases separated the two germline ends. This CDR3 reads CASSLGVGPYEQYF. The CDR3 nucleotides are TGTGCCAGCAGCTTAGGGGTCGGGCCCTACGAGCAGTACTTC.